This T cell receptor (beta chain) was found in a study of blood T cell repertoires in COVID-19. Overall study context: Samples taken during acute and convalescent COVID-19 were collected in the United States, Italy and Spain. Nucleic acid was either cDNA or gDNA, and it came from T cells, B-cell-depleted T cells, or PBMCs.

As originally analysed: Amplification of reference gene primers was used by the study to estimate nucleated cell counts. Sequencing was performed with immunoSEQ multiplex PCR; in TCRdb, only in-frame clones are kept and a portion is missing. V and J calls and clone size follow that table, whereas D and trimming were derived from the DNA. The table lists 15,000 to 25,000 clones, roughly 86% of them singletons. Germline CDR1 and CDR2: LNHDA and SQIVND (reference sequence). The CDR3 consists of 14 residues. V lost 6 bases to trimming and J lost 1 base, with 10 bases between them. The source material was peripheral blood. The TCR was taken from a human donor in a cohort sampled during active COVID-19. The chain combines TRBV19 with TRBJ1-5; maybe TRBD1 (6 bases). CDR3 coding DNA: TGTGCCAGTAGACTACAGGGAAGCAATCAGCCCCAGCATTTT. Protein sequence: CASRLQGSNQPQHF. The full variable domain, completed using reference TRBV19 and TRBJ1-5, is DGGITQSPKYLFRKEGQNVTLSCEQNLNHDAMYWYRQDPGQGLRLIYYSQIVNDFQKGDIAEGYSVSREKKESFPLTVTSAQKNPTAFYLCASRLQGSNQPQHFGDGTRLSIL.